These 6 T cell receptor beta chains were all obtained from the same sample, sequenced in a study of regulatory T cells in long-lasting Graves disease. Libraries of TCR beta came from iRepertoire HTBI primers plus Arm-PCR of CDR3 regions. TCRdb used MiXCR to reprocess the multiplex PCR reads, holding one entry per CDR3 protein. The sample holds hundreds of thousands of distinct CDR3 sequences; about 15% are singletons and the top ten take approximately 20%. Time point indicated: newly diagnosed GD, antithyroid drugs for less than 3 months. Extracted PBMC RNA gave rise to the TCR library. Another study also made use of these data, one on T cells in Graves' hyperthyroidism and ophthalmopathy.

This sample comprised peripheral blood mononuclear cells (PBMCs), obtained at new diagnosis, from a patient treated with antithyroid drugs. These receptors were collected from a woman aged 25 to 39 with Graves disease.

The rearrangement joins TRBV14 to TRBJ2-7; D is perhaps TRBD2 (6 bases). In germline, CDR1 is SGHDN, CDR2 FVKESK. This CDR3 is 16 amino acids long. The V end was cut by 0 bases, the J end by 5 bases, with 17 bases between. The CDR3 nucleotides read TGTGCCAGCAGCCAAGATCTTGGGACTCGGCGTCACGAGCAGTACTTC. Its protein product is CASSQDLGTRRHEQYF.

In its sample, this clonotype was seen many times. The rearrangement uses TRBV2 and TRBJ1-5, with TRBD1 as a possible D gene (5 bases). The CDR3 has 14 amino acids. Trimming shortened V by 4 bases and J by 6 bases, and 13 bases separated the two germline ends. From germline, CDR1 is SNHLY and CDR2 FYNNEI. CDR3 in DNA: TGTGCCAGCAGTGTGTCAGGGCCCCCTCAGCCCCAGCATTTT. It encodes CASSVSGPPQPQHF.

The chain links TRBV6-1 to TRBJ1-2, with 7 bases lining up with TRBD1. Trimming at V came to 6 bases and at J to 4 bases, leaving 5 bases not matched to a gene. This CDR3 comprises 13 residues. Per germline, CDR1 MNHNS and CDR2 SASEGT. The chain's CDR3 is CASSIQGFYGYTF. The CDR3 DNA sequence: TGTGCCAGCAGCATACAGGGGTTCTATGGCTACACCTTC.

This clonotype was seen at least ten times. The V and J genes are TRBV20-1 and TRBJ1-1, with unresolved D. The CDR3 loop spans 12 amino acids. With 1 base removed from V and 7 bases from J, the gap between germline ends came to 10 bases. Germline V lookup: CDR1 DFQATT, CDR2 SNEGSKA (reference sequence). CDR3 loop: CSARGQTFEAFF. In DNA, the CDR3 is TGCAGTGCTAGAGGGCAGACTTTTGAAGCTTTCTTT.

The V and J genes are TRBV20-1 and TRBJ1-2; D is undetermined. CDR1 is DFQATT, CDR2 SNEGSKA, per germline (reference sequence). This CDR3 is built from 13 residues. V was clipped by 3 bases and J by 4 bases, with 12 bases between them. As DNA, the CDR3 is TGCAGTGCTAGTGGTCTCGGGTTCTATGGCTACACCTTC. Translation: CSASGLGFYGYTF.

This clonotype was counted ten times or more. The CDR3 nucleotides are TGTGCCAGCAGTTACTCGGGCACCTCTGAGACCCAGTACTTC. It encodes CASSYSGTSETQYF. The rearrangement joins TRBV6-2 or TRBV6-3 to TRBJ2-5; D gene unclear. The CDR3 runs to 14 residues. Trimming pared 0 bases from V and 5 bases from J, leaving 10 bases between. Germline-derived CDR1 and CDR2 are MNHEY and SVGEGT.